This T cell receptor beta chain comes out of a study of control samples from healthy donors and cancer patients. Germline CDR1 and CDR2: SGHVS and FQNEAQ. V gave up 1 base and J gave up 0 bases; unmatched junction bases: 11. CDR3 length: 18 residues. The data were produced by immunoSEQ multiplex PCR, yet TCRdb's version contains in-frame clones alone and is incomplete. The data contain some 150,000 clones, 91% of them singletons. The TCR comes from a man aged 25 to 40 in good health. The chain joins TRBV7-8 to TRBJ1-1, with 7 positions matching TRBD1. The sample consisted of blood. CDR3 region: CASSLERTGYLLNTEAFF. In DNA form, the CDR3 reads TGTGCCAGCAGCTTAGAGAGGACAGGCTATCTTCTGAACACTGAAGCTTTCTTT.